The source of this TCR beta chain is a study of blood T cells in healthy people across ages. Study details: Template switching picked up about one barcoded beta molecule for each two T cells. Study-level results: Estimates of total diversity, which came from one million sequenced T cells, were considered to be underestimates.

This clonotype came up a few times. Antigen specificity is unknown. The V end was cut by 0 bases, the J end by 4 bases, with 9 bases between. This CDR3 is 14 amino acids long. Germline V gene sequence: CDR1 MNHEY, CDR2 SVGEGT. The authors ran a second PCR of 7 to 11 cycles using a sample-barcoded 5' primer and a J-beta primer mix. Using its own MiXCR run on the 5' RACE reads, TCRdb lists one record per CDR3 protein. The table includes approximately 770,000 distinct CDR3 sequences, roughly 64% detected once. Each donor gave approximately 9.7 milliliters of peripheral blood. The sequencing sample was made of blood. The chain combines TRBV6-2 or TRBV6-3 with TRBJ1-2, with D maybe TRBD1 (5 bases). This clonotype was obtained from a man aged 30 to 45 in good health. The CDR3 loop is CASSYSEGTYGYTF. The CDR3, as DNA: TGTGCCAGCAGTTACTCAGAGGGGACCTATGGCTACACCTTC.